This T cell receptor beta chain was sequenced during a study of identical twins. Whole-study results and caveats: The study based its conclusions on cross-sectional statistical analysis and did not follow the same donors.

Germline V gene data show CDR1 as SQVTM and CDR2 as ANQGSEA. This CDR3 comprises 14 residues. V lost 5 bases and J lost 1, with 13 bases in between. There are many counts of this clonotype. Its target is not known. MiXCR, applied by TCRdb to the 5' RACE reads, yields one record per CDR3 protein. The data hold a few hundred thousand distinct CDR3 sequences, with approximately 13% observed a single time. The same data also contributed to another study, on yellow fever vaccine responses in identical twins. This second study notes: A vaccine T cell response that seemed partly convergent and partly personalized was reported in twins.

This clonotype was sampled from a young woman in good health. The chain is built from TRBV29-1 and TRBJ2-3, with D possibly called TRBD1 or TRBD2 (5 bases each). Sequencing was performed on CD8+ T cells sorted from blood. DNA of the CDR3: TGCAGCGTTTCCCCGGGACCGCGCACAGATACGCAGTATTTT. Encoded protein: CSVSPGPRTDTQYF.